Shown below are 4 T cell receptor beta chains from a single sample sequenced in a study of OX40 agonist ivuxolimab in advanced cancers. Libraries were constructed by the immunoSEQ multiplex PCR assay. TCRdb provides this immuneACCESS table in a form limited to in-frame rearrangements. Some clones are lacking; in checked studies, under half of them reflect an unresolved V gene, and why the rest are absent is not known. Across this sample there are roughly 60,000 clones, with roughly 93% seen only once. Together, the top ten hold roughly 19% of the sample. This specimen consisted of CD4+ or CD8+ T cells sorted from blood, obtained in a trial of the OX40 agonist ivuxolimab. These TCRs come from an adult with an advanced solid tumor such as melanoma, head and neck, liver or kidney cancer.

The rearrangement joins TRBV16 to TRBJ1-4, with D uncertain. Germline values: CDR1 KGHSY, CDR2 FQNENV. Trimming shortened V by 0 bases and J by 5 bases, and 10 bases separated the two germline ends. The CDR3 runs 15 residues. The CDR3 protein is CASSQSFRSNEKLFF. CDR3 in DNA: TGTGCCAGCAGCCAATCGTTCAGATCCAATGAAAAACTGTTTTTT.

The gene calls are TRBV7-3 and TRBJ2-7; D is possibly TRBD1 (6 bases). Deletions cut 4 bases from V and 5 bases from J, with 18 bases between. This CDR3 region has 15 residues. Germline V gives CDR1 SGHTA, CDR2 FQGTGA. CDR3 DNA sequence: TGTGCCAGCAGCTCTCTACAGGGTGGGCTAAACGAGCAGTACTTC. It yields the protein CASSSLQGGLNEQYF.

This rearrangement joins TRBV9 to TRBJ2-1; D is uncertain. The CDR3 runs to 12 residues. CDR1 and CDR2 (germline): SGDLS, YYNGEE. Trimming cost V 4 bases and J 8 bases, with 10 bases left between them. The CDR3 here is CASSTRMDEQFF. The CDR3 DNA is TGTGCCAGCAGCACCCGTATGGATGAGCAGTTCTTC.

The CDR3 DNA is TGTGCCAGCAGCTTGGGGGGGCCAGGCGCCTCCTACGAGCAGTACTTC. Translated, it gives CASSLGGPGASYEQYF. V and J are TRBV5-4 and TRBJ2-7; a possible D gene is TRBD1 (6 bases). Germline V CDR1 and CDR2: SGHNT, YYREEE (reference sequence). There are 16 residues in the CDR3. V was shortened by 0 bases and J by 0 bases, with 13 bases between the two germline ends. Supplemented by reference TRBV5-4 and TRBJ2-7, the full variable domain reads ETGVTQSPTHLIKTRGQQVTLRCSSQSGHNTVSWYQQALGQGPQFIFQYYREEENGRGNFPPRFSGLQFPNYSSELNVNALELDDSALYLCASSLGGPGASYEQYFGPGTRLTVT.